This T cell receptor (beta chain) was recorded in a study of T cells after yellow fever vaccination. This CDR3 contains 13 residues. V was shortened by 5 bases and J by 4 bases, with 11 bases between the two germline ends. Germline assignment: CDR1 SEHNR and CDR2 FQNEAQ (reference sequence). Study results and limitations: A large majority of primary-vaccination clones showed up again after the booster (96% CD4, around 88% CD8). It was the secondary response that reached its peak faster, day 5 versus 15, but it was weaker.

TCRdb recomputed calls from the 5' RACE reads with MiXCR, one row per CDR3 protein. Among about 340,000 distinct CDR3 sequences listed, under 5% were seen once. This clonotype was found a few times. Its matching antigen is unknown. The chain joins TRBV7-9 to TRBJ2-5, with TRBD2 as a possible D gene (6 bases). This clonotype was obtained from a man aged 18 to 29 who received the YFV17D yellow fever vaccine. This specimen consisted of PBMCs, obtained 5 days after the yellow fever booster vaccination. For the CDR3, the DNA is TGTGCCAGCAGCCCGACTAGGGGAGAGACCCAGTACTTC. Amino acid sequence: CASSPTRGETQYF.